The entry that follows covers one T cell receptor beta chain sequence. Its recognized antigen is unknown. Per-base quality was not reported, and no clone a single base away is much larger than it. The library was prepared using PCR. Data came from an Illumina MiSeq. Using fastp trimming at Q25 and MiXCR clonotype assembly, TCRdb reanalyzed the public sequencing data and kept in-frame beta chains. Here each entry gathers all rows of one CDR3 protein and keeps the most common genes and DNA. The sample table records over 15,000 distinct CDR3 sequences; approximately 35% of these occur just once. Jointly, the top ten make up 1.5% to 2% of the sample. This record belongs to a study of regulatory and conventional T cells in breast cancer (dated by TCRdb to between 2014 and 2017). The TCR sequence derives from a female donor in good health. The sequenced material came from conventional T cells from blood.

The CDR3: CASGSRLARGLYEQFF. The DNA sequence reads TGTGCCAGCGGCTCCAGACTAGCGAGGGGGCTGTATGAGCAGTTCTTC. The V gene is TRBV7-2 and the J gene is TRBJ2-1, and TRBD2 may be the D gene, going by 8 matching bases. The CDR3 starts with the cysteine, ends with the phenylalanine, and has 16 residues. The entry retains the CDR3 DNA only, 48 bases that are in frame from base 1. The germline V gene gives CDR1 as SGHTA and CDR2 as FQGNSA. The V end loses 8 bases and the J end loses 8 bases, and a stretch of 25 bases separates them.